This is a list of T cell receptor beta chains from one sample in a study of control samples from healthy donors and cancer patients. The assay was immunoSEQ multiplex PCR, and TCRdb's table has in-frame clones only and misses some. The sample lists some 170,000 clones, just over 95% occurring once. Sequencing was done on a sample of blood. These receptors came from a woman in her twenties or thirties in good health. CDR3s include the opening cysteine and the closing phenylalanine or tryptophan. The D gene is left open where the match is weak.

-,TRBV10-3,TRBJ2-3,CAITAGNTDTQYF,TGTGCCATCACGGCAGGTAACACAGATACGCAGTATTTT
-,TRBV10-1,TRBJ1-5,CASSEGRDQPQHF,TGCGCCAGCAGCGAGGGTCGGGATCAGCCCCAGCATTTT
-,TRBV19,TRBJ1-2,CASRAGDALANYGYTF,TGTGCCAGTAGGGCGGGGGACGCCCTAGCTAACTATGGCTACACCTTC
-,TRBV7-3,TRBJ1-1,CASSPGQNTEAFF,TGTGCCAGCAGCCCGGGACAGAACACTGAAGCTTTCTTT
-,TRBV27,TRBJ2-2,CASSFYTGELFF,TGTGCCAGCAGTTTTTACACCGGGGAGCTGTTTTTT
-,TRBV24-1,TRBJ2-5,CATSDQPRTDRSQETQYF,TGTGCCACCAGTGACCAACCTAGAACCGACAGGAGCCAAGAGACCCAGTACTTC
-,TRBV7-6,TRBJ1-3,CASSLSLTESSGNTIYF,TGTGCCAGCAGCCTCTCCCTGACGGAGAGCTCTGGAAACACCATATATTTT
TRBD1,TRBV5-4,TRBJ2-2,CASSPPFGQGATGELFF,TGTGCCAGCAGCCCCCCTTTCGGACAGGGGGCGACCGGGGAGCTGTTTTTT
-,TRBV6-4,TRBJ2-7,CASSQRSGASHEQYF,TGTGCCAGCAGCCAAAGGTCAGGAGCCTCCCACGAGCAGTACTTC
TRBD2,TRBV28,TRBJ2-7,CASSSPGTSPEQYF,TGTGCCAGCAGTTCCCCAGGGACTAGTCCCGAGCAGTACTTC
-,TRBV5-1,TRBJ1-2,CASSLEQPSPYGYTF,TGCGCCAGCAGCTTGGAACAGCCTAGTCCCTATGGCTACACCTTC
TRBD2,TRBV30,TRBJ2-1,CAWRPLAADYNEQFF,TGTGCCTGGAGACCCCTAGCGGCCGACTACAATGAGCAGTTCTTC
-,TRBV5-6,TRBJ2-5,CASSSLDGGSLETQYF,TGTGCCAGCAGCTCCCTTGACGGGGGTTCCTTAGAGACCCAGTACTTC
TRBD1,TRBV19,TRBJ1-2,CASSIATGDYGYTF,TGTGCCAGTAGTATAGCCACAGGGGACTATGGCTACACCTTC
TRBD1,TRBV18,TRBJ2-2,CASSDTNRGRTGELFF,TGTGCCAGCTCAGACACGAATAGGGGGCGCACCGGGGAGCTGTTTTTT
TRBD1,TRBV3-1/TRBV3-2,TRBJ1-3,CASSQGQGSGNTIYF,TGTGCCAGCAGCCAGGGACAGGGCTCTGGAAACACCATATATTTT
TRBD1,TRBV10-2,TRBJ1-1,CASSDRGRVNTEAFF,TGCGCCAGCAGTGACAGGGGGCGAGTGAACACTGAAGCTTTCTTT
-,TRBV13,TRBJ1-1,CASSLGQLNTEAFF,TGTGCCAGCAGCTTAGGACAGTTGAACACTGAAGCTTTCTTT
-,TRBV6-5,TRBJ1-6,CASSPTGHNSPLHF,TGTGCCAGCAGCCCCACAGGACATAATTCACCCCTCCACTTT
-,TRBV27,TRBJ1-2,CASSLGRTNYGYTF,TGTGCCAGCAGTTTGGGCAGGACTAACTATGGCTACACCTTC
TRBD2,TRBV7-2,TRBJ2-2,CASTVAGGPTGELFF,TGTGCCAGCACCGTAGCGGGGGGGCCAACCGGGGAGCTGTTTTTT
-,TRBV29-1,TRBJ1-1,CSVAVRTEAFF,TGCAGCGTTGCGGTTAGGACCGAAGCTTTCTTT
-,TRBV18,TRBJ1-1,CASSPVTEAFF,TGTGCCAGCTCACCCGTCACTGAAGCTTTCTTT